This T cell receptor beta chain emerged from a study of blood T cell repertoires in COVID-19. Across the whole study: Samples came from the United States, Italy and Spain, spanning acute and convalescent COVID-19. The cDNA or gDNA used as material had been derived from T cells, B-cell-depleted T cells, or PBMCs.

The CDR3 spans 19 residues. J lost 1 base, V lost 5 bases, and 17 bases had no gene match. CDR1 is LGHNT, CDR2 FRNRAP, per germline. Authors' data handling: Estimates of nucleated cell counts were drawn from the amplification of reference gene primers. Repertoires were generated with immunoSEQ multiplex PCR, while TCRdb's copy carries only in-frame clones and drops some. V and J calls and clone size are as listed in that table; D and trimming were resolved from the DNA. The repertoire holds over 150,000 clones, 85% to 90% seen once, with approximately 2.1% in the top ten. This chain joins TRBV12-5 and TRBJ2-1; 7 bases are a match to TRBD2. The sequencing sample was made of peripheral blood. The sequence derives from a man aged 45 to 65 who had recovered from COVID-19. CDR3 coding DNA: TGTGCTAGTGGTCTTATCGTGTCTGGGAGGGCCTTATCCTACAATGAGCAGTTCTTC. It translates to CASGLIVSGRALSYNEQFF.